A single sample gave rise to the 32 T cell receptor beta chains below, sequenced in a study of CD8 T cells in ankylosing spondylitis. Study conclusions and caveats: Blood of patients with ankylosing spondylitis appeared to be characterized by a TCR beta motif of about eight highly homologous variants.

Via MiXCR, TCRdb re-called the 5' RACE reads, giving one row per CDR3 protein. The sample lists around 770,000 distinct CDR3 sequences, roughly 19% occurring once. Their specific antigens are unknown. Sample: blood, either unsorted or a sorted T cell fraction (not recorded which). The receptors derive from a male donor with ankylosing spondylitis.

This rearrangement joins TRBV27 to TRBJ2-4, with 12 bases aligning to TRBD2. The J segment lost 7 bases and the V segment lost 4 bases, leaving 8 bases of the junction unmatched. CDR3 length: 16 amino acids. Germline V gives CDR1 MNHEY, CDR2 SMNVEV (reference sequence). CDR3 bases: TGTGCCAGCAGTTGGACGCTAGCGGGGGGGCCGAACATTCAGTACTTC. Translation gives CASSWTLAGGPNIQYF.

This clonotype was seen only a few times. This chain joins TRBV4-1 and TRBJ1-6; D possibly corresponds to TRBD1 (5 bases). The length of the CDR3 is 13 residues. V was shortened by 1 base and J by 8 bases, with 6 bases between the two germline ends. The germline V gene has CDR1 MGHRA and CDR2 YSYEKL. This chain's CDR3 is CASSQVGDSPLHF. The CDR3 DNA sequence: TGCGCCAGCAGCCAAGTGGGGGATTCACCCCTCCACTTT.

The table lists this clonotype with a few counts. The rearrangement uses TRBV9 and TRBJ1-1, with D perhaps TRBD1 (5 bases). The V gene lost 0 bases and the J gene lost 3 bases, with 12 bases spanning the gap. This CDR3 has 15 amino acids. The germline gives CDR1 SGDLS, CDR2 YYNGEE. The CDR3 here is CASSVDTSGHTEAFF. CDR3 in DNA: TGTGCCAGCAGCGTAGACACCTCGGGGCACACTGAAGCTTTCTTT.

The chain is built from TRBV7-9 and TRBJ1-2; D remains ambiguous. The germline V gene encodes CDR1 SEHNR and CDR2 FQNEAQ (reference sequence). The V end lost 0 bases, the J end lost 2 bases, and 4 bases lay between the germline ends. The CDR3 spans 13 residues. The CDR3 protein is CASSLAINYGYTF. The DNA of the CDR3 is TGTGCCAGCAGCTTAGCAATAAACTATGGCTACACCTTC.

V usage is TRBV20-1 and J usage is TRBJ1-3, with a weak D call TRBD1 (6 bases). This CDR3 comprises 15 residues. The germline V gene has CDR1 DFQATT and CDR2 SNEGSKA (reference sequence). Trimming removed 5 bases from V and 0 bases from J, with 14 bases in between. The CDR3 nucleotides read TGCAGTGCTGCCCAGGGGCGAAACTCTGGAAACACCATATATTTT. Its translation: CSAAQGRNSGNTIYF.

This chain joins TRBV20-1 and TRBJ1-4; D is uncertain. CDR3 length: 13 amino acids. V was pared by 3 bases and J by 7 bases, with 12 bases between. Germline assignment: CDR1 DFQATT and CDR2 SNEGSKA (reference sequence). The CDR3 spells CSARGQRSEKLFF. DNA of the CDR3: TGCAGTGCTAGGGGCCAGAGGAGTGAAAAACTGTTTTTT.

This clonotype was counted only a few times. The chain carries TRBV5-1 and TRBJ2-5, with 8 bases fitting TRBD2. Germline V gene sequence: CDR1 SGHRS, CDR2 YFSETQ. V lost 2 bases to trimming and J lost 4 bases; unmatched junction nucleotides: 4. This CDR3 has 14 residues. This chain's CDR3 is CASSFGGERETQYF. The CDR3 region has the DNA TGCGCCAGCAGCTTCGGGGGGGAGCGAGAGACCCAGTACTTC.

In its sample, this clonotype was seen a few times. CDR3 nucleotides: TGTGCCAGCAGCCAAGCCGGGACTAGTTACAATGAGCAGTTCTTC. It encodes CASSQAGTSYNEQFF. This chain joins TRBV28 and TRBJ2-1, with 8 bases lining up with TRBD2. The V and J ends lost 6 bases and 4 bases, in that order; junction bases with no gene match: 8. The germline gives CDR1 MDHEN, CDR2 SYDVKM. CDR3 size: 15 residues.

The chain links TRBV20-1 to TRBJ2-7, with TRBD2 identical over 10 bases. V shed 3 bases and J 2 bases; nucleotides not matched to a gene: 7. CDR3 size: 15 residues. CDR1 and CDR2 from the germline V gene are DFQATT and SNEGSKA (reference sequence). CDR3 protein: CSASSPSGGTYEQYF. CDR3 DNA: TGCAGTGCTAGTTCCCCTAGCGGGGGCACCTACGAGCAGTACTTC.

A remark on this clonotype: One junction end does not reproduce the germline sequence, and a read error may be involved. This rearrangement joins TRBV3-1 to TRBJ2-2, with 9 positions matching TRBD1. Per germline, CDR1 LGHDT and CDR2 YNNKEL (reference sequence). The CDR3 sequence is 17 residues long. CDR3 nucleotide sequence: TGTACCAGCAGTTTAGGGGACAGGGAATTCGACACCGGGGAGCTGTTTTTT. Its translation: CTSSLGDREFDTGELFF.

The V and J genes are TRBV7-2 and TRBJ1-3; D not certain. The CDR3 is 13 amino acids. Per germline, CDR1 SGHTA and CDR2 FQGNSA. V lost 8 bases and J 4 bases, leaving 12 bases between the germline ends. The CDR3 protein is CASRPSPGNTIYF. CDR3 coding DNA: TGTGCCAGCCGTCCCTCGCCGGGAAACACCATATATTTT.

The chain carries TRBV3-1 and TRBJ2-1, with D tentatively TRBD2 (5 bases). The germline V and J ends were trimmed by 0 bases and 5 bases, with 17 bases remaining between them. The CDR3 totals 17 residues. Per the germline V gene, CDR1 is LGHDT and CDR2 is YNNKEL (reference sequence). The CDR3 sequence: CASSQDPRAVGDNEQFF. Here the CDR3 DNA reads TGTGCCAGCAGCCAAGACCCGCGGGCCGTCGGGGACAATGAGCAGTTCTTC.

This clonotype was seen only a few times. Here the CDR3 reads CASSVGVYNEQFF. The DNA of the CDR3 is TGTGCCAGCAGCGTAGGGGTCTACAATGAGCAGTTCTTC. This chain links TRBV9 with TRBJ2-1, with D unclear. Germline-derived CDR1 and CDR2 are SGDLS and YYNGEE. V was clipped by 0 bases and J by 3 bases, with 4 bases between them. This CDR3 is 13 amino acids long. The whole variable domain, remainder taken from reference TRBV9 and TRBJ2-1, is DSGVTQTPKHLITATGQRVTLRCSPRSGDLSVYWYQQSLDQGLQFLIQYYNGEERAKGNILERFSAQQFPDLHSELNLSSLELGDSALYFCASSVGVYNEQFFGPGTRLTVL.

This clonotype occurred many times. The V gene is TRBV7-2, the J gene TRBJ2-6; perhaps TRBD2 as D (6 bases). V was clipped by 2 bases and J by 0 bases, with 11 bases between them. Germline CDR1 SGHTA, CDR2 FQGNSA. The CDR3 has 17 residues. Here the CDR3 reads CASSLKYGSSGANVLTF. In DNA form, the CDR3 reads TGTGCCAGCAGCTTAAAATACGGGAGCTCTGGGGCCAACGTCCTGACTTTC.

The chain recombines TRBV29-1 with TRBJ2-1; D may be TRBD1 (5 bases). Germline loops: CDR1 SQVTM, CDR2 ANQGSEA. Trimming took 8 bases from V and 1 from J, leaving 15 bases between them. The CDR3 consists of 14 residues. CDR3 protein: CSSSIGASYNEQFF. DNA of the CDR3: TGCAGCTCATCAATTGGGGCATCCTACAATGAGCAGTTCTTC.

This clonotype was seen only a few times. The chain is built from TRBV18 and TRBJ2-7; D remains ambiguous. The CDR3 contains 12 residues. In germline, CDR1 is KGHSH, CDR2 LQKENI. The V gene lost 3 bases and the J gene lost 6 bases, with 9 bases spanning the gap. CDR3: CASSPPSLEQYF. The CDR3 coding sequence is TGTGCCAGCTCACCCCCCAGCCTCGAGCAGTACTTC.

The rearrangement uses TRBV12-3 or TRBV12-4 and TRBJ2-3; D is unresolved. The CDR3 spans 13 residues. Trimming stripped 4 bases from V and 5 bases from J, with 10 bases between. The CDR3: CASSSSHVDTQYF. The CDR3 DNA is TGTGCCAGCAGTTCGAGCCACGTAGATACGCAGTATTTT.

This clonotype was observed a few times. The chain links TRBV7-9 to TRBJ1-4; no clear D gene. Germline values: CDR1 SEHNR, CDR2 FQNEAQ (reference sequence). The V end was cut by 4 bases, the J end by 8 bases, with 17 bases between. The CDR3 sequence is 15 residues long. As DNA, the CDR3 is TGTGCCAGCAGCTCACCCGGACCTAGAAGGGAAAAACTGTTTTTT. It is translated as CASSSPGPRREKLFF.

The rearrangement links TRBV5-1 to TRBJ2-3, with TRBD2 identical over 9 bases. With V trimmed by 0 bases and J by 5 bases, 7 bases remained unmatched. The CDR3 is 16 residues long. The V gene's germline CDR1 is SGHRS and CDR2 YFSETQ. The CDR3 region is CASSLGISGSGDTQYF. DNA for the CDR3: TGCGCCAGCAGCTTGGGGATTAGCGGGAGTGGAGATACGCAGTATTTT.

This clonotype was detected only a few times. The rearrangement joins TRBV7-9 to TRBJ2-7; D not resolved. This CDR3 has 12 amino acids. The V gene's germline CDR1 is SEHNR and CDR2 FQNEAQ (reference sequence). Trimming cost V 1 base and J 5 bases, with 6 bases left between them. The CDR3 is CASSLVEDEQYF. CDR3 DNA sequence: TGTGCCAGCAGCTTAGTTGAGGACGAGCAGTACTTC.

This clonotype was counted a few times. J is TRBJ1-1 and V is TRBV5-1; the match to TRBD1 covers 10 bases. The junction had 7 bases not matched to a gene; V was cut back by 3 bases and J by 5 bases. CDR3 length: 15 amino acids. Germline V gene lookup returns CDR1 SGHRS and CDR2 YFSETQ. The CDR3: CASSYTGTGVTEAFF. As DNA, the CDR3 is TGCGCCAGCAGCTACACCGGGACAGGGGTTACTGAAGCTTTCTTT.

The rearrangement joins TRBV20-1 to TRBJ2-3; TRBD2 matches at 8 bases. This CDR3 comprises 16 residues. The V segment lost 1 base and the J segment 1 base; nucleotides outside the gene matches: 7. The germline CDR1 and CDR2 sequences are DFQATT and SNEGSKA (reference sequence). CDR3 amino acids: CSARAPGAGGTDTQYF. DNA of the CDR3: TGCAGTGCTAGAGCCCCGGGAGCGGGGGGCACAGATACGCAGTATTTT.

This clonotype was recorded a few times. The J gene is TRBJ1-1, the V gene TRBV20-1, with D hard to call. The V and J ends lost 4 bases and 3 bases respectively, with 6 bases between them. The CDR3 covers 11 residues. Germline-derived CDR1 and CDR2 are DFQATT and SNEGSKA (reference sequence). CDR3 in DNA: TGCAGTGCTATCGTGGACACTGAAGCTTTCTTT. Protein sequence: CSAIVDTEAFF.

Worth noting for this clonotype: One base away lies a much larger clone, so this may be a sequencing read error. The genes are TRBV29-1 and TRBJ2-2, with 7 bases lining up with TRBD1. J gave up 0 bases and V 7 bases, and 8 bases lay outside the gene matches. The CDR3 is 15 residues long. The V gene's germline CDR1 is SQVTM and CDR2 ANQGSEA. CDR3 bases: TGCAGCGCCAGAGGGGGCGGCTCGAACACCGGGGAGCTGTTTTTT. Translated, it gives CSARGGGSNTGELFF.

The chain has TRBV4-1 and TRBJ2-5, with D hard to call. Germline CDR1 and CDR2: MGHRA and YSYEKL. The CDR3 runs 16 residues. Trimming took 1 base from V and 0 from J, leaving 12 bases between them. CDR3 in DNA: TGCGCCAGCAGCCAAGGTGCGACGGAGTACCAAGAGACCCAGTACTTC. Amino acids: CASSQGATEYQETQYF.

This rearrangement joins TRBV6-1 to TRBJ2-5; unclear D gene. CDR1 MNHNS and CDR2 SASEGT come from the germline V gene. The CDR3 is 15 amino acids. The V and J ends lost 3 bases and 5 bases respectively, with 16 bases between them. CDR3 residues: CASSDSPGGWETQYF. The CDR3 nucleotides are TGTGCCAGCAGTGACAGCCCAGGCGGTTGGGAGACCCAGTACTTC.

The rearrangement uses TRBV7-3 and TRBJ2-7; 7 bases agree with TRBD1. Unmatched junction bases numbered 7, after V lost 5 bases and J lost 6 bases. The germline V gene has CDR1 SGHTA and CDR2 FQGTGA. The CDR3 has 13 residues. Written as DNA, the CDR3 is TGTGCCAGCAGCGGAGACAGGGTTGGCGAGCAGTACTTC. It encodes CASSGDRVGEQYF.

CDR3 bases: TGTGCCAGCAGCTTAGGAGTGGGGGCAGGGACTTACAATGAGCAGTTCTTC. Amino acid sequence: CASSLGVGAGTYNEQFF. This chain connects TRBV11-1 to TRBJ2-1; D may match TRBD1 or TRBD2 (6 bases each). V was pared by 1 base and J by 4 bases, with 17 bases between. The V gene's germline CDR1 is SGHAT and CDR2 FQDESV (reference sequence). This CDR3 has 17 residues.

The CDR3 here is CSARGRQGDTEAFF. The CDR3 region has the DNA TGCAGTGCTAGAGGCAGACAGGGGGACACTGAAGCTTTCTTT. V gene TRBV20-1 combines with J gene TRBJ1-1, with 9 nucleotides matching TRBD1. The trim removed 1 base at V and 3 bases at J, leaving 3 bases unmatched. The germline V gene encodes CDR1 DFQATT and CDR2 SNEGSKA (reference sequence). The CDR3 is 14 amino acids.

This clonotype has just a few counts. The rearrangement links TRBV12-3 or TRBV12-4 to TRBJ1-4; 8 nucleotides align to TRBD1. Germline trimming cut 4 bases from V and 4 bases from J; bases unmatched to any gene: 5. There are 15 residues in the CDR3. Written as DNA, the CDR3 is TGTGCCAGCAGTTCTAGGACAGGGTATAATGAAAAACTGTTTTTT. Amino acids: CASSSRTGYNEKLFF.

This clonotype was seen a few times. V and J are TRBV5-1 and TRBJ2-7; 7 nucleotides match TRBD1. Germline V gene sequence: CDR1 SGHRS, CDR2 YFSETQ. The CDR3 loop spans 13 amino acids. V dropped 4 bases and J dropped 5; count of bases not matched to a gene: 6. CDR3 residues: CASSPGQAHEQYF. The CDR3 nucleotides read TGCGCCAGCAGCCCCGGACAGGCCCACGAGCAGTACTTC.

CDR3 nucleotides: TGTGCCAGCAGCAAAGTTTGTCGGCGCAGGGGTTACAATCAGCCCCAGCATTTT. Encoded protein: CASSKVCRRRGYNQPQHF. The chain carries TRBV21-1 and TRBJ1-5; no DNA check was done on the table's D call, TRBD1. TRBV21-1 is labeled a pseudogene. The CDR3 extends over 18 amino acids.